This T cell receptor (beta chain) appears in the sequencing data of a study of molecular identifiers for immune sequencing clone quantification. Trimming left V 4 bases short and J 4 bases short, with 7 bases between. Germline loops: CDR1 SEHNR, CDR2 FQNEAQ (reference sequence). The CDR3 has 13 residues. TCRdb re-called the PCR reads with MiXCR, one entry per CDR3 protein. The sample holds some 59,000 distinct CDR3 sequences, roughly a quarter seen once. This clonotype showed up just a few times. This clonotype was obtained from a human donor in good health. Some libraries in this study had Jurkat cell RNA spiked in. The chain couples TRBV7-9 to TRBJ2-2; D unclear. Sample: naive CD8+ T cells from blood, with Jurkat cell RNA spiked in. Noted subset: FACS-sorted CD8+CD4-CCR7+CD45RA+ naive T cells. The CDR3 coding sequence is TGTGCCAGCAGCTCGGAACTCACCGGGGAGCTGTTTTTT. Its translation: CASSSELTGELFF. The full variable domain, rest sourced from reference TRBV7-9 and TRBJ2-2, is DTGVSQNPRHKITKRGQNVTFRCDPISEHNRLYWYRQTLGQGPEFLTYFQNEAQLEKSRLLSDRFSAERPKGSFSTLEIQRTEQGDSAMYLCASSSELTGELFFGEGSRLTVL.